Listed below are T cell receptor beta chains from one sample, sequenced in a study of control samples from healthy donors and cancer patients. Generated by immunoSEQ multiplex PCR, the TCRdb table keeps only in-frame clones and is missing some. The sample includes more than 50,000 clones, about 96% seen only once; the top ten take about 1%. The sample taken for sequencing was blood. The receptors originated from a woman in her late teens or twenties in good health. Each CDR3 is given with its conserved first and last residue. The D gene is left open where the match is weak. A clone size is listed for some rows: how often the clone was seen (once, few, many), or a class if it is expanded.

>-|TRBD1|TRBV7-8|TRBJ1-6
CASRYSGTGHSYNSPLHF
TGTGCCAGCAGATACTCCGGGACAGGTCACTCCTATAATTCACCCCTCCACTTT
>-|-|TRBV2|TRBJ2-7
CASSDAKYSYEQYF
TGTGCCAGCAGTGACGCTAAATACTCCTACGAGCAGTACTTC
>-|TRBD1|TRBV10-3|TRBJ1-6
CAISEGTGPNSPLHF
TGTGCCATCAGTGAGGGGACAGGACCCAATTCACCCCTCCACTTT
>-|-|TRBV18|TRBJ2-7
CASSPKYEQYF
TGTGCCAGCTCGCCCAAGTACGAGCAGTACTTC
>-|TRBD1|TRBV19|TRBJ2-1
CASNLGQGYDEQFF
TGTGCCAGTAACTTGGGACAGGGGTACGATGAGCAGTTCTTC
>-|-|TRBV6-5|TRBJ1-1
CASRPPSHTEAFF
TGTGCCAGCAGGCCCCCCTCTCACACTGAAGCTTTCTTT
>-|TRBD1|TRBV5-1|TRBJ2-3
CASSLASGWPLPGGSTDTQYF
TGCGCCAGCAGCTTGGCCTCTGGCTGGCCGTTACCAGGGGGAAGCACAGATACGCAGTATTTT
>-|-|TRBV19|TRBJ2-5
CASSDRLGETQYF
TGTGCCAGTAGTGACAGGCTCGGAGAGACCCAGTACTTC
>-|-|TRBV6-2/TRBV6-3|TRBJ1-2
CASSYSGINYGYTF
TGTGCCAGCAGTTACTCGGGAATTAACTATGGCTACACCTTC
>-|TRBD1|TRBV28|TRBJ1-2
CASARGDRFNYGYTF
TGTGCCAGCGCGCGCGGGGACAGATTTAACTATGGCTACACCTTC
>-|TRBD1|TRBV30|TRBJ1-4
CAWSVQAGGEKLFF
TGTGCCTGGAGTGTGCAGGCAGGGGGTGAAAAACTGTTTTTT
>-|-|TRBV19|TRBJ1-2
CASSPTGWGYTF
TGTGCCAGTAGTCCAACCGGTTGGGGCTACACCTTC
>-|-|TRBV18|TRBJ2-5
CASSPPPPQETQYF
TGTGCCAGCTCACCACCCCCCCCTCAAGAGACCCAGTACTTC
>-|TRBD1|TRBV19|TRBJ2-7
CASRPRQGAGEQYF
TGTGCCAGTAGGCCACGACAGGGGGCGGGCGAGCAGTACTTC
>-|-|TRBV2|TRBJ1-5
CASSVDGQTNQPQHF
TGTGCCAGCAGTGTCGACGGACAGACGAATCAGCCCCAGCATTTT
>-|-|TRBV6-2/TRBV6-3|TRBJ2-3
CASSYQRDTQYF
TGTGCCAGCAGTTACCAGCGCGATACGCAGTATTTT
>once|-|TRBV12-3/TRBV12-4|TRBJ1-1
CASSLGGGTEAFF
TGTGCCAGCAGTTTGGGGGGCGGCACTGAAGCTTTCTTT
>-|TRBD1|TRBV7-2|TRBJ2-3
CASSSYLGQGTDTQYF
TGTGCCAGCAGCTCTTACCTAGGACAGGGGACAGATACGCAGTATTTT
>once|TRBD2|TRBV30|TRBJ2-5
CAFLNLGLAGTHQETQYF
TGTGCCTTCCTCAACTTGGGCCTAGCGGGGACCCACCAAGAGACCCAGTACTTC
>-|-|TRBV5-5|TRBJ1-1
CASSFQGLGVTEAFF
TGTGCCAGCAGCTTCCAGGGGTTGGGGGTCACTGAAGCTTTCTTT
>-|TRBD1|TRBV14|TRBJ2-6
CASKKGTGGSGANVLTF
TGTGCCAGCAAGAAGGGGACAGGGGGCTCTGGGGCCAACGTCCTGACTTTC
>once|-|TRBV5-6|TRBJ1-4
CASSLESDFKREKLFF
TGTGCCAGCAGCCTCGAATCGGACTTCAAAAGGGAAAAACTGTTTTTT
>-|-|TRBV29-1|TRBJ2-1
CSVAEGHEQFF
TGCAGCGTTGCCGAGGGCCATGAGCAGTTCTTC
>-|TRBD2|TRBV7-9|TRBJ2-5
CASSLGLALLQETQYF
TGTGCCAGCAGCCTAGGACTAGCGCTACTCCAAGAGACCCAGTACTTC
>-|-|TRBV11-2|TRBJ2-3
CASSLDPTDTQYF
TGTGCCAGCAGCTTAGATCCGACAGATACGCAGTATTTT
>-|-|TRBV6-2/TRBV6-3|TRBJ1-2
CASSYLEWGGYTF
TGTGCCAGCAGTTATCTCGAATGGGGTGGCTACACCTTC
>-|-|TRBV5-4|TRBJ1-4
CASSLALGPGSNEKLFF
TGTGCCAGCAGCTTGGCCTTGGGGCCAGGGAGTAATGAAAAACTGTTTTTT